The 19 T cell receptor beta chains in this list originate from one sample, sequenced in a study of T-cell memory formation after mild COVID-19 (dated by TCRdb to about 2021). Library creation used 5' RACE. Sequenced using an Illumina NovaSeq 6000. TCRdb trimmed the raw reads at Q25, called clones with MiXCR and kept productive beta chains. Rows are combined by CDR3 protein, so each entry shows the most common genes and DNA. The sample has roughly 620,000 distinct CDR3 sequences on record, about a sixth of them singletons. Jointly, the top ten make up 12% of the sample. Sequencing was performed on PBMCs or a T cell subset sorted from them (not recorded which). The receptor source for this set is an adult woman who had mild COVID-19 (a few samples of this study predate the infection). The sample titles of this study are shuffled in the database, so cell type and time point are left out; the donor was told from shared clones.

The V gene is TRBV9, the J gene TRBJ2-7; 7 positions agree with TRBD1. Germline CDR1 is SGDLS and CDR2 is YYNGEE. This CDR3 spans 15 amino acids. The ends lost 4 bases at V and 6 bases at J; junction bases unmatched: 13. In DNA, the CDR3 is TGTGCCAGCAGCCTAGGGACAGCTGGGCCCATCGAGCAGTACTTC. This encodes CASSLGTAGPIEQYF. The full variable domain, rest sourced from reference TRBV9 and TRBJ2-7, is DSGVTQTPKHLITATGQRVTLRCSPRSGDLSVYWYQQSLDQGLQFLIQYYNGEERAKGNILERFSAQQFPDLHSELNLSSLELGDSALYFCASSLGTAGPIEQYFGPGTRLTVT.

The J gene is TRBJ2-1, the V gene TRBV9; D tentatively fits TRBD1 or TRBD2 (6 bases each). The V gene lost 4 bases and the J gene lost 3 bases, with 17 bases spanning the gap. Germline assignment: CDR1 SGDLS and CDR2 YYNGEE. The CDR3 spans 16 residues. CDR3 protein: CASSSPRGDIYNEQFF. The CDR3 nucleotides are TGTGCCAGCAGCTCACCGAGGGGGGATATCTACAATGAGCAGTTCTTC.

This rearrangement joins TRBV24-1 to TRBJ1-6, with D perhaps TRBD1 (5 bases). Germline CDR1 reads KGHDR; CDR2 reads SFDVKD. CDR3 length: 14 residues. The V end lost 4 bases, the J end lost 7 bases, and 10 bases lay between the germline ends. Here the CDR3 DNA reads TGTGCCACCAGTGACGGACATAAGAATTCACCCCTCCACTTT. It translates to CATSDGHKNSPLHF.

This clonotype was counted a few times. The chain has TRBV7-9 and TRBJ2-7; weak D call: TRBD2 (5 bases). Germline V lookup: CDR1 SEHNR, CDR2 FQNEAQ (reference sequence). The V and J ends lost 5 bases and 1 base respectively, with 9 bases between them. CDR3 length: 13 residues. Here the CDR3 DNA reads TGTGCCAGCAGCCGGACTCCATCCTACGAGCAGTACTTC. It specifies CASSRTPSYEQYF.

The genes are TRBV6-2 or TRBV6-3 and TRBJ2-7, with D possibly TRBD1 on 6 matching bases. V lost 2 bases and J 7 bases, leaving 18 bases between the germline ends. Germline CDR1 MNHEY, CDR2 SVGEGT. The CDR3 totals 15 residues. The CDR3 DNA is TGTGCCAGCAGTTACACGTTTTTCGGACAGTCAGAGCAGTACTTC. It yields the protein CASSYTFFGQSEQYF.

The chain employs TRBV29-1 and TRBJ1-1; D not resolved. The germline V gene encodes CDR1 SQVTM and CDR2 ANQGSEA. The CDR3 contains 12 residues. With 3 bases removed from V and 4 bases from J, the gap between germline ends came to 9 bases. The CDR3: CSVDRQTTEAFF. The DNA of the CDR3 is TGCAGCGTTGATCGGCAGACCACTGAAGCTTTCTTT.

The gene calls are TRBV6-2 or TRBV6-3 and TRBJ2-2; possibly TRBD1 or TRBD2 for D (5 bases each). V lost 6 bases and J 3 bases, leaving 11 bases between the germline ends. CDR1 is MNHEY and CDR2 is SVGEGT in the germline V gene. The CDR3 has 14 residues. The CDR3 region is CASRPGTDTGELFF. The CDR3 DNA reads TGTGCCAGCAGACCTGGGACGGACACCGGGGAGCTGTTTTTT.

The J gene is TRBJ1-5, the V gene TRBV15, with unresolved D. This CDR3 spans 13 amino acids. The V end lost 0 bases, the J end lost 3 bases, and 3 bases lay between the germline ends. Germline V gene sequence: CDR1 LNHNV, CDR2 YYDKDF (reference sequence). The CDR3 loop is CATSRDNNQPQHF. CDR3 bases: TGTGCCACCAGCAGAGATAACAATCAGCCCCAGCATTTT.

V gene TRBV20-1 combines with J gene TRBJ1-4; D gene ambiguous. Trimming pared 4 bases from V and 6 bases from J, leaving 15 bases between. The CDR3 has 14 amino acids. Per germline, CDR1 DFQATT and CDR2 SNEGSKA (reference sequence). The CDR3 spells CSAKYGGADEKLFF. For the CDR3, the DNA is TGCAGTGCTAAGTATGGTGGCGCTGATGAAAAACTGTTTTTT.

This clonotype was observed a few times. The chain combines TRBV6-4 with TRBJ1-1; TRBD1 might be the D (6 bases). Between the trimmed V and J ends, which lost 4 bases and 0 bases, there was a span of 12 bases. There are 15 residues in the CDR3. Per the germline V gene, CDR1 is MRHNA and CDR2 is SNTAGT. CDR3 in amino acids: CASSASGTMNTEAFF. DNA for the CDR3: TGTGCCAGCAGTGCCTCCGGGACAATGAACACTGAAGCTTTCTTT.

V gene TRBV20-1 combines with J gene TRBJ1-1; D is possibly TRBD1 (6 bases). The ends were cut back, 6 bases at V and 3 bases at J, with 11 bases in the middle. This CDR3 region has 12 residues. Germline values: CDR1 DFQATT, CDR2 SNEGSKA (reference sequence). This CDR3 reads CSAPRGDTEAFF. CDR3 coding DNA: TGCAGTGCCCCCAGGGGAGACACTGAAGCTTTCTTT.

This clonotype was picked up a small number of times. V usage is TRBV5-1 and J usage is TRBJ2-1; TRBD2 aligns across 7 bases. Germline CDR1 reads SGHRS; CDR2 reads YFSETQ. V shed 4 bases and J 1 base; nucleotides not matched to a gene: 8. The CDR3 has 16 amino acids. This CDR3 is CASSPEGRGSYNEQFF. The CDR3, as DNA: TGCGCCAGCAGCCCGGAGGGGAGGGGATCCTACAATGAGCAGTTCTTC.

V gene TRBV29-1 combines with J gene TRBJ2-3; a possible D gene is TRBD1 (5 bases). CDR3 size: 14 residues. Germline V gene sequence: CDR1 SQVTM, CDR2 ANQGSEA. V dropped 0 bases and J dropped 8 bases, with 15 bases sitting between them. The CDR3 DNA follows: TGCAGCGTTGAAGATCTGATAGGGGCTGGTACGCAGTATTTT. This translates into CSVEDLIGAGTQYF.

This clonotype was counted between two and nine times. This chain links TRBV3-1 with TRBJ2-1; maybe TRBD2 (6 bases). Trimming left V 5 bases short and J 8 bases short, with 19 bases between. Germline lookup yields CDR1 LGHDT and CDR2 YNNKEL (reference sequence). This CDR3 spans 15 amino acids. The CDR3 here is CASSEGLFGGDEQFF. The CDR3 region has the DNA TGTGCCAGCAGCGAAGGACTATTTGGGGGTGATGAGCAGTTCTTC.

Only a few counts were recorded for this clonotype. The J gene is TRBJ2-7, the V gene TRBV5-8, with TRBD1 as a possible D gene (5 bases). The ends were cut back, 5 bases at V and 0 bases at J, with 12 bases in the middle. The CDR3 runs 14 residues. Germline V CDR1 and CDR2: SGHTS, YDEGEE. As DNA, the CDR3 is TGTGCCAGCAGATCCCGAAGGGGCTCCTACGAGCAGTACTTC. It translates to CASRSRRGSYEQYF.

The V call is TRBV20-1, the J call TRBJ2-3; weak D call: TRBD2 (6 bases). The CDR3 sequence is 16 residues long. Germline V gene data show CDR1 as DFQATT and CDR2 as SNEGSKA (reference sequence). The germline V and J ends were trimmed by 6 bases and 3 bases, with 22 bases remaining between them. CDR3 region: CSARREFVVGTDTQYF. In nucleotides, the CDR3 is TGCAGTGCCCGGAGGGAGTTTGTAGTCGGGACAGATACGCAGTATTTT.

The chain employs TRBV5-6 and TRBJ2-1; 10 bases map to TRBD1. This CDR3 comprises 17 residues. V trimming: 0 bases; J trimming: 8 bases; junction bases outside the gene matches: 11. In germline, CDR1 is SGHDT, CDR2 YYEEEE. In DNA, the CDR3 is TGTGCCAGCAGCTTGGGGACTCCGGGACAGGGGTTCCATGAGCAGTTCTTC. This codes for CASSLGTPGQGFHEQFF.

Only a few counts were recorded for this clonotype. J is TRBJ1-5 and V is TRBV27; no clear D. CDR1 and CDR2 from the germline V gene are MNHEY and SMNVEV (reference sequence). V gave up 5 bases and J gave up 9 bases, with 14 bases separating them. This CDR3 spans 13 amino acids. CDR3 sequence: CASSLGVRRPQHF. In DNA form, the CDR3 reads TGTGCCAGCAGTCTGGGTGTGCGTCGGCCCCAGCATTTT.

Ten or more counts support this clonotype. The J gene is TRBJ2-1, the V gene TRBV6-5; D may be TRBD2 (6 bases). There are 15 residues in the CDR3. The germline V and J ends were trimmed by 6 bases and 6 bases, with 18 bases remaining between them. Germline V lookup: CDR1 MNHEY, CDR2 SVGAGI. The DNA of the CDR3 is TGTGCCAGCAGCTCGGTGGGACTCCCATTCAATGAGCAGTTCTTC. Translated: CASSSVGLPFNEQFF.